The present T cell receptor beta chain was sequenced within a study of brain T cells in children with intractable seizures. Using immunoSEQ multiplex PCR, the repertoire was profiled, and TCRdb retains in-frame clones only, with some absent. The table shows hundreds of thousands of clones, with approximately 93% occurring only once. Indicated time point: blood from clinic visit 5 months post-surgery; TSC patient then seizure free. The CDR3 extends over 15 amino acids. V lost 0 bases and J lost 4; bases outside the gene matches: 3. CDR1 SGHNT and CDR2 YYREEE come from the germline V gene (reference sequence).

This clonotype was obtained from a boy less than two years old with tuberous sclerosis and intractable seizures. Material: peripheral blood, obtained about 5 months after surgery. This rearrangement joins TRBV5-4 to TRBJ2-3; TRBD2 aligns across 9 bases. The CDR3 region has the DNA TGTGCCAGCAGCTTGGTCCAGCGGGAGGCAGATACGCAGTATTTT. Translated: CASSLVQREADTQYF.